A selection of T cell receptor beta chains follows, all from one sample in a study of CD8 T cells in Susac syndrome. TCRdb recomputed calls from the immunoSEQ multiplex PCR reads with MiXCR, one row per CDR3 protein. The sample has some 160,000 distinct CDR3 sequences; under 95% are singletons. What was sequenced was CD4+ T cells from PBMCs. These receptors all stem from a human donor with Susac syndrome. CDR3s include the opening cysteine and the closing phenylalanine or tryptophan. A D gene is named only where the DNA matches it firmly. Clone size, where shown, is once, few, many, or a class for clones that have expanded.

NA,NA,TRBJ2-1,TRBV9,CASSPRQGNIYNEQFF,TGTGCCAGCAGCCCTCGGCAGGGAAATATCTACAATGAGCAGTTCTTC
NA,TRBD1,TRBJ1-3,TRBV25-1,CASSPGQRYDTIYF,TGTGCCAGCAGCCCGGGACAGAGGTACGACACCATATATTTT
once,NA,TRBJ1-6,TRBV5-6,CASSLQYSPLHF,TGTGCCAGCAGCTTGCAGTATTCACCCCTCCACTTT
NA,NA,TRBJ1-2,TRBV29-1,CSVEGELPPANYGYTF,TGCAGCGTGGAAGGGGAGCTACCACCAGCTAACTATGGCTACACCTTC
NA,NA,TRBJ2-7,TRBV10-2,CASRRGTSYEQYF,TGCGCCAGCAGACGAGGGACCTCCTACGAGCAGTACTTC
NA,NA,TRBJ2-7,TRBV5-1,CASSLGRASTYEQYF,TGCGCCAGCAGCTTGGGCAGGGCCTCGACCTACGAGCAGTACTTC
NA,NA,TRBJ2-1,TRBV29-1,CSAAGTFSYNEQFF,TGCAGCGCCGCCGGGACTTTCTCCTACAATGAGCAGTTCTTC
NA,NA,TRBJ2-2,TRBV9,CASSVGLLGDHGELFF,TGTGCCAGCAGCGTAGGACTCTTAGGGGATCACGGGGAGCTGTTTTTT
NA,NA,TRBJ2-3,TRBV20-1,CSASIADTQYF,TGCAGTGCGTCAATAGCAGATACGCAGTATTTT
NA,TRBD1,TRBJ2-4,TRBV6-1,CASSRQGRGAKNIQYF,TGTGCCAGCAGTAGACAGGGGAGAGGGGCCAAAAACATTCAGTACTTC
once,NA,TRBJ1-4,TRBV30,CAWSVGVSAARSEKLFF,TGTGCCTGGAGTGTAGGAGTTTCGGCCGCTCGGAGTGAAAAACTGTTTTTT
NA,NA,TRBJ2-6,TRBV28,CASRISGANVLTF,TGTGCCAGCAGGATCTCTGGGGCCAACGTCCTGACTTTC
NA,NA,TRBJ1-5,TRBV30,CAWGEGTSLNQPQHF,TGTGCCTGGGGTGAGGGGACTTCTCTCAATCAGCCCCAGCATTTT
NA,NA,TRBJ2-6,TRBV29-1,CSVGSRRGLRSGANVLTF,TGCAGCGTTGGGTCTAGGAGGGGCCTACGCTCTGGGGCCAACGTCCTGACTTTC
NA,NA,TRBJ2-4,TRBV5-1,CASSMGVLGKNIQYF,TGCGCCAGCAGCATGGGTGTCCTTGGGAAAAACATTCAGTACTTC
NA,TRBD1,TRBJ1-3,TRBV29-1,CSVEESGGARNF,TGCAGCGTTGAAGAGTCAGGGGGCGCCCGGAATTTT
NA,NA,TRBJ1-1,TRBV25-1,CASSEGGSDTEAFF,TGTGCCAGCAGTGAAGGGGGTAGTGACACTGAAGCTTTCTTT
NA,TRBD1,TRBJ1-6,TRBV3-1,CASSQQDRVYSPLHF,TGTGCCAGCAGCCAACAGGACAGGGTTTATTCACCCCTCCACTTT